What follows describes a single T cell receptor (beta chain). Its antigen is not identified. The data were produced by immunoSEQ multiplex PCR, yet TCRdb's version contains in-frame clones alone and is incomplete. The data hold about 160,000 clones, with around 87% observed a single time. The record originates from a study of T cell responses to AZD1222 COVID-19 vaccine. Broader study findings: White British donors predominated, females outnumbered males, and clonal diversity was possibly underestimated. Samples come after the peak T cell response, not at day 14. Baseline antibody screening turned up just a handful of seropositive AZD1222 recipients. Two doses of AZD1222 preceded a rise in Spike-specific TCR breadth and depth.

In germline, CDR1 is SNHLY, CDR2 FYNNEI. This CDR3 is 15 amino acids long. Trimming stripped 6 bases from V and 1 base from J, with 13 bases between. Sequences were derived from peripheral blood, sampled on day 0 of AZD1222 vaccination. V usage is TRBV2 and J usage is TRBJ1-5; perhaps TRBD1 as D (6 bases). This receptor was taken from an adult in good health. The chain's CDR3 is CASRFGGGSNQPQHF. The CDR3 region has the DNA TGTGCCAGCAGGTTCGGGGGCGGGAGCAATCAGCCCCAGCATTTT.